These T cell receptor beta chains were read from a single sample in a study of T cell responses to AZD1222 COVID-19 vaccine. The protocol was immunoSEQ multiplex PCR, while the TCRdb copy is restricted to in-frame clones and leaves out a portion. The sample holds about 180,000 clones, 94% seen once. The source material was peripheral blood, sampled 28 days after the second AZD1222 dose. The receptors stem from an adult who received the AZD1222 COVID-19 vaccine. Both conserved end residues are part of each CDR3. D genes are given only for firm matches. Rows give clone size only sometimes, using once, few, many, or a class for an expanded clone.

cdr3_length	v_call	j_call	d_call	clone_size	cdr3_nt	cdr3_aa
16	TRBV7-9	TRBJ2-2	.	.	TGTGCCAGCAGCTCGAGGGACATTTGGAACACCGGGGAGCTGTTTTTT	CASSSRDIWNTGELFF
16	TRBV5-4	TRBJ2-3	TRBD2	.	TGTGCCAGCAGCCCCAAGGGACTAGCTCCCACAGATACGCAGTATTTT	CASSPKGLAPTDTQYF
16	TRBV13	TRBJ2-1	TRBD2	once	TGTGCCAGCAGCTTATCTCGACTAGCGGGTTACAATGAGCAGTTCTTC	CASSLSRLAGYNEQFF
13	TRBV27	TRBJ1-5	.	.	TGTGCCAGCAGTTTATCGAGCAATCAGCCCCAGCATTTT	CASSLSSNQPQHF
15	TRBV11-2	TRBJ2-7	.	.	TGTGCCAGCAACCCAAACAGCCACCTGGCCCACGAGCAGTACTTC	CASNPNSHLAHEQYF
16	TRBV2	TRBJ2-1	.	.	TGTGCCAGCAGGGTCTTAGCGAGTAGCTCCTACAATGAGCAGTTCTTC	CASRVLASSSYNEQFF
13	TRBV10-1	TRBJ2-1	TRBD2	.	TGCGCCAGCACGGGACTAGCGGGCGGGGAGCAGTTCTTC	CASTGLAGGEQFF
16	TRBV15	TRBJ2-6	.	.	TGTGCCACCACCCAGGACAGCTACTCTGGGGCCAACGTCCTGACTTTC	CATTQDSYSGANVLTF
17	TRBV19	TRBJ1-5	.	.	TGTGCCAGTAGTAGATGGCGGGGAACCGATAGCAATCAGCCCCAGCATTTT	CASSRWRGTDSNQPQHF
13	TRBV19	TRBJ2-3	.	.	TGTGCCAGTCGTCCTGGTGGCACAGATACGCAGTATTTT	CASRPGGTDTQYF
14	TRBV6-1	TRBJ1-5	.	.	TGTGCCAGCAGTCCAGGGCCCGACAATCAGCCCCAGCATTTT	CASSPGPDNQPQHF
14	TRBV7-9	TRBJ1-1	.	.	TGTGCCAGCAGTCCTAGGGCGGGGGACACTGAAGCTTTCTTT	CASSPRAGDTEAFF
15	TRBV10-2	TRBJ2-2	TRBD2	once	TGCGCCAGCAGTGGGGCGGGAGGGGATACCGGGGAGCTGTTTTTT	CASSGAGGDTGELFF
12	TRBV7-9	TRBJ2-1	.	.	TGTGCCAGCAGCTCTGACAGGTATGAGCAGTTCTTC	CASSSDRYEQFF
17	TRBV6-2/TRBV6-3	TRBJ1-2	.	.	TGTGCCAGCAGTTTCAGACAGAGAACTTCCGTAAACTATGGCTACACCTTC	CASSFRQRTSVNYGYTF
19	TRBV4-1	TRBJ2-7	.	.	TGCGCCAGCAGCCAAGATGCCACCCCCACCGCGGGGGCGCCCTACGAGCAGTACTTC	CASSQDATPTAGAPYEQYF
16	TRBV19	TRBJ1-2	.	.	TGTGCCGTATCGCCAGTAGTCGGGGCTACGGTGGTAGGCTACACCTTC	CAVSPVVGATVVGYTF
14	TRBV7-3	TRBJ1-1	.	.	TGTGCCAGCAGCTTACCCGACAGTAGTACTGAAGCTTTCTTT	CASSLPDSSTEAFF
13	TRBV5-4	TRBJ1-1	TRBD1	.	TGTGCCAGCAGGACAGGGGGTAAAACTGAAGCTTTCTTT	CASRTGGKTEAFF
14	TRBV6-5	TRBJ1-5	TRBD1	.	TGTGCCAGCAGCCGGGACAGGGGTAATCAGCCCCAGCATTTT	CASSRDRGNQPQHF
19	TRBV5-4	TRBJ1-2	.	.	TGTGCCAGCAGCGCGAAAAGAACCGGCACAGAAGGTCTTAGCTATGGCTACACCTTC	CASSAKRTGTEGLSYGYTF
15	TRBV5-1	TRBJ2-7	.	.	TGCGCCAGCAGCTTGCCCGGGAGTGCAGCCTACGAGCAGTACTTC	CASSLPGSAAYEQYF
15	TRBV19	TRBJ1-1	.	.	TGTGCCAGTAGCCTTCTAGGGACCCTGAACACTGAAGCTTTCTTT	CASSLLGTLNTEAFF
15	TRBV28	TRBJ2-5	.	.	TGTGCCAGCAGGGCCCCCACAGGGTCGTGGGAGACCCAGTACTTC	CASRAPTGSWETQYF
14	TRBV7-3	TRBJ2-3	.	.	TGTGCCAGCAGCTTATCATCCTTCACAGATACGCAGTATTTT	CASSLSSFTDTQYF
13	TRBV7-3	TRBJ2-1	.	.	TGTGCCAGCAGCCAAAATCCCGGCGATGAGCAGTTCTTC	CASSQNPGDEQFF
13	TRBV18	TRBJ2-1	TRBD2	.	TGTGCCAGCTCAGTAACTAGCGGGAATGAGCAGTTCTTC	CASSVTSGNEQFF
16	TRBV18	TRBJ2-4	TRBD2	.	TGTGCCAGCTCACCTGGACTAGCGGGAGCCAAAAACATTCAGTACTTC	CASSPGLAGAKNIQYF
12	TRBV7-9	TRBJ1-1	.	.	TGTGCCAGCAGCTTAGAGAACACTGAAGCTTTCTTT	CASSLENTEAFF
15	TRBV19	TRBJ2-7	.	.	TGTGCCAGTAGTATGAGGGACATGATCTCATACGAGCAGTACTTC	CASSMRDMISYEQYF
14	TRBV29-1	TRBJ2-5	.	.	TGCAGCGTTGAACCGGGAAACCTTGGAGAGACCCAGTACTTC	CSVEPGNLGETQYF
16	TRBV5-1	TRBJ2-3	.	once	TGCGCCAGCAGCTTCCAAAACAGGGATGGCACAGATACGCAGTATTTT	CASSFQNRDGTDTQYF
15	TRBV19	TRBJ1-5	.	.	TGTGCCAGTAGTATCGTCGTCGCGAGCAATCAGCCCCAGCATTTT	CASSIVVASNQPQHF
14	TRBV29-1	TRBJ2-2	.	.	TGCAGCGCCAGAGGGAAAATGGACACCGGGGAGCTGTTTTTT	CSARGKMDTGELFF
13	TRBV2	TRBJ1-6	.	.	TGTGCCAGCAGTAACAACATGGATTCACCCCTCCACTTT	CASSNNMDSPLHF
13	TRBV9	TRBJ1-2	.	.	TGTGCCAGCAGCGTCGGGGGTTACTATGGCTACACCTTC	CASSVGGYYGYTF
15	TRBV11-3	TRBJ1-1	TRBD1	.	TGTGCCAGCAGCGCTAGTACAGGGGGGTATGGTGAAGCTTTCTTT	CASSASTGGYGEAFF
14	TRBV5-1	TRBJ2-5	TRBD2	.	TGCGCCAGCAGCTTGGAGCTAGCGGGAGAGACCCAGTACTTC	CASSLELAGETQYF
14	TRBV19	TRBJ1-5	.	once	TGTGCCAGTATTGATAGGGGGGCCGGACAGCCCCAGCATTTT	CASIDRGAGQPQHF
16	TRBV4-1	TRBJ1-2	.	.	TGCGCCAGCAGCCAAGAACGTCGAGGCGGGGTGGATGGCTACACCTTC	CASSQERRGGVDGYTF
14	TRBV15	TRBJ1-1	TRBD1	.	TGTGCCACCAGCAGGGACAGGGGTGGCACTGAAGCTTTCTTT	CATSRDRGGTEAFF
13	TRBV19	TRBJ2-2	.	once	TGTGCCAGTAGTGACCCGAACACCGGGGAGCTGTTTTTT	CASSDPNTGELFF
12	TRBV25-1	TRBJ1-3	.	.	TGTGCCAGCAGTAGAGGAGGAAACACCATATATTTT	CASSRGGNTIYF
13	TRBV15	TRBJ2-1	.	.	TGTGCCACCAGCCCCGGACTGGGCAATGAGCAGTTCTTC	CATSPGLGNEQFF
12	TRBV19	TRBJ1-4	.	.	TGTGCCAGTAACCGGGACACCGAAAAACTGTTTTTT	CASNRDTEKLFF